This entry features one TCR beta chain sequence. The primer mix had 60 Vbeta and 13 Jbeta primers. The table came from immunoSEQ multiplex PCR; TCRdb's copy has only in-frame clones and leaves some out. The profile shows more than 80,000 clones, around 77% of them singletons. This sample is drawn from a study of cytomegalovirus exposure and HLA in healthy donors. The V end was cut by 4 bases, the J end by 7 bases, with 14 bases between. The CDR3 has 14 residues. In germline, CDR1 is SGHTA, CDR2 FQGTGA. This clonotype was sampled from a woman in her sixties in good health and CMV-seropositive. This chain links TRBV7-3 with TRBJ2-1; the D is unclear. Input material: PBMCs. The CDR3 sequence: CASSSSRRANEQFF. The CDR3 bases are TGTGCCAGCAGCTCCTCGAGGAGAGCGAATGAGCAGTTCTTC.